This is a list of T cell receptor beta chains from one sample in a study of T cell responses to AZD1222 COVID-19 vaccine. The repertoire was sequenced with immunoSEQ multiplex PCR; TCRdb's copy has only in-frame clones and lacks some. The profile shows some 150,000 clones, 85% to 90% of them singletons. The specimen was peripheral blood, collected 28 days after the second AZD1222 dose. Every receptor here comes from an adult who received the AZD1222 COVID-19 vaccine. CDR3s include the opening cysteine and the closing phenylalanine or tryptophan. Fields, in order: J gene, V gene, CDR3 protein.

j_gene: TRBJ1-2; v_gene: TRBV7-9; CDR3aa: CAGSLAFRDSAGYTF
j_gene: TRBJ1-1; v_gene: TRBV20-1; CDR3aa: CSARSAFF
j_gene: TRBJ1-3; v_gene: TRBV7-2; CDR3aa: CASSLKSGNTIYF
j_gene: TRBJ1-2; v_gene: TRBV19; CDR3aa: CASSKIRGVVTNYGYTF
j_gene: TRBJ1-2; v_gene: TRBV28; CDR3aa: CASGEQGNYGYTF
j_gene: TRBJ2-6; v_gene: TRBV30; CDR3aa: CAWSAPHVSPGANVLTF
j_gene: TRBJ2-7; v_gene: TRBV28; CDR3aa: CASSRPDSYEQYF
j_gene: TRBJ1-4; v_gene: TRBV6-5; CDR3aa: CASAGGEKLFF
j_gene: TRBJ2-1; v_gene: TRBV7-2; CDR3aa: CASSSTSYNEQFF
j_gene: TRBJ1-1; v_gene: TRBV10-3; CDR3aa: CAIRTDRMKDEAFF
j_gene: TRBJ2-1; v_gene: TRBV9; CDR3aa: CASSVAGGPNNEQFF
j_gene: TRBJ1-5; v_gene: TRBV19; CDR3aa: CASSLRGTDSNQPQHF
j_gene: TRBJ2-1; v_gene: TRBV7-2; CDR3aa: CASSLGRNNEQFF
j_gene: TRBJ1-4; v_gene: TRBV12-3/TRBV12-4; CDR3aa: CASSADKKLFF
j_gene: TRBJ1-1; v_gene: TRBV18; CDR3aa: CASSPTSYTEAFF
j_gene: TRBJ1-2; v_gene: TRBV7-2; CDR3aa: CASSLSSREDGYTF
j_gene: TRBJ1-1; v_gene: TRBV11-2; CDR3aa: CASSPGTTTGTEAFF
j_gene: TRBJ2-7; v_gene: TRBV4-3; CDR3aa: CASSPGTGPPSYEQYF
j_gene: TRBJ1-1; v_gene: TRBV4-3; CDR3aa: CASSQWAGLDTEAFF
j_gene: TRBJ2-1; v_gene: TRBV4-1; CDR3aa: CASSQGPGQGAREQFF
j_gene: TRBJ1-2; v_gene: TRBV11-2; CDR3aa: CASSPGTEYGYTF
j_gene: TRBJ2-1; v_gene: TRBV6-5; CDR3aa: CASRRQQNSYNEQFF
j_gene: TRBJ2-1; v_gene: TRBV5-4; CDR3aa: CASAETGDSYNEQFF
j_gene: TRBJ2-2; v_gene: TRBV24-1; CDR3aa: CATSEGNTGELFF
j_gene: TRBJ1-4; v_gene: TRBV5-6; CDR3aa: CASSLARLDEKLFF
j_gene: TRBJ1-2; v_gene: TRBV19; CDR3aa: CASSSPQGNYGYTF
j_gene: TRBJ1-2; v_gene: TRBV18; CDR3aa: CASSPPNIGLGYGYTF
j_gene: TRBJ2-1; v_gene: TRBV7-2; CDR3aa: CASSAYNEQFF
j_gene: TRBJ2-7; v_gene: TRBV3-1/TRBV3-2; CDR3aa: CASSSHGLPEQYF
j_gene: TRBJ1-1; v_gene: TRBV6-5; CDR3aa: CASSYQINTEAFF
j_gene: TRBJ2-7; v_gene: TRBV7-2; CDR3aa: CASSLALRGGAYEQYF
j_gene: TRBJ2-1; v_gene: TRBV11-2; CDR3aa: CASSSVGAGAYNEQFF
j_gene: TRBJ1-3; v_gene: TRBV18; CDR3aa: CASSPRRNSGNTIYF
j_gene: TRBJ1-4; v_gene: TRBV6-2/TRBV6-3; CDR3aa: CASSDPQGKVFF
j_gene: TRBJ1-1; v_gene: TRBV19; CDR3aa: CASSGQGQLQAFF
j_gene: TRBJ1-3; v_gene: TRBV3-1/TRBV3-2; CDR3aa: CASSLWNSGNTIYF
j_gene: TRBJ1-1; v_gene: TRBV6-5; CDR3aa: CASSWGGNTEAFF
j_gene: TRBJ2-3; v_gene: TRBV2; CDR3aa: CASKGRVAVDTQYF
j_gene: TRBJ2-1; v_gene: TRBV15; CDR3aa: CATSTHRGNEQFF
j_gene: TRBJ1-1; v_gene: TRBV7-9; CDR3aa: CASSLEEGTEAFF
j_gene: TRBJ1-2; v_gene: TRBV5-8; CDR3aa: CASSLGFLLEYGYTF
j_gene: TRBJ2-1; v_gene: TRBV11-2; CDR3aa: CASSREWGNGQFF
j_gene: TRBJ1-5; v_gene: TRBV6-5; CDR3aa: CASSYSSQAGQPQHF
j_gene: TRBJ2-1; v_gene: TRBV7-9; CDR3aa: CASSPSDGEQFF
j_gene: TRBJ2-3; v_gene: TRBV7-9; CDR3aa: CASSQMASTDTQYF
j_gene: TRBJ2-7; v_gene: TRBV7-3; CDR3aa: CASSPGGGPIYEQYF
j_gene: TRBJ1-1; v_gene: TRBV5-1; CDR3aa: CASSPGTGGGTFRPNTEAFF
j_gene: TRBJ1-2; v_gene: TRBV5-4; CDR3aa: CASSLRSATANYGYTF
j_gene: TRBJ2-5; v_gene: TRBV4-1; CDR3aa: CASSQGWGEGETQYF
j_gene: TRBJ1-2; v_gene: TRBV7-9; CDR3aa: CASSFRDTWGYTF
j_gene: TRBJ2-7; v_gene: TRBV5-4; CDR3aa: CASSLSAGLVRNEQYF
j_gene: TRBJ1-4; v_gene: TRBV7-2; CDR3aa: CASRLGGWEKLFF
j_gene: TRBJ1-5; v_gene: TRBV30; CDR3aa: CAWGQGGPQPQHF
j_gene: TRBJ2-1; v_gene: TRBV7-3; CDR3aa: CASSLSEGGQQFF
j_gene: TRBJ2-3; v_gene: TRBV27; CDR3aa: CASSSSGGYIRDTQYF
j_gene: TRBJ2-1; v_gene: TRBV29-1; CDR3aa: CSGSWSSSYNEQFF
j_gene: TRBJ1-1; v_gene: TRBV30; CDR3aa: CAWSRGRVFTEAFF
j_gene: TRBJ1-2; v_gene: TRBV3-1/TRBV3-2; CDR3aa: CASSPRGPYGYTF
j_gene: TRBJ2-7; v_gene: TRBV29-1; CDR3aa: CSVLLTGSNYEQYF
j_gene: TRBJ1-2; v_gene: TRBV15; CDR3aa: CATSRDGPYGYTF